Listed below are T cell receptor beta chains from one sample, sequenced in a study of blood T cell repertoires in COVID-19. Data came from immunoSEQ multiplex PCR; TCRdb stores just in-frame clones and leaves some out. The profile shows about 230,000 clones, over 75% of them singletons. Material for sequencing was PBMCs or T cells enriched from blood (not recorded which). The receptors originated from a man between 18 and 29 years old who had recovered from COVID-19. Each CDR3 is given with its conserved first and last residue. Each record gives: V gene, J gene, clone size, D gene, CDR3 DNA, CDR3 protein. D genes are given only for firm matches. Clone size is not always given. Where it is, it says once, few, many or a class for expanded clones.

>TRBV2|TRBJ1-1|.|.
TGTGCCAGCAGTGTAGACAGGAGGAACACTGAAGCTTTCTTT
CASSVDRRNTEAFF
>TRBV4-2|TRBJ2-1|.|.
TGTGCCAGCAGCCAAGCGAGGGACTGGAATGAGCAGTTCTTC
CASSQARDWNEQFF
>TRBV7-8|TRBJ2-7|.|.
TGTGCCAGCAGCTTAGACGGGATTTACTCCTACGAGCAGTACTTC
CASSLDGIYSYEQYF
>TRBV19|TRBJ1-2|.|TRBD1
TGTGCCAGTAGTCCCCAAGGACAGGGGGCTTGGTATGGCTACACCTTC
CASSPQGQGAWYGYTF
>TRBV27|TRBJ1-1|.|.
TGTGCCAGCAGTTGGGGGGAGAACACTGAAGCTTTCTTT
CASSWGENTEAFF
>TRBV12-3/TRBV12-4|TRBJ2-1|.|TRBD2
TGTGCCAGCAGTAGCGGGAGAGTGGGTGAGCAGTTCTTC
CASSSGRVGEQFF
>TRBV29-1|TRBJ1-4|.|.
TGCAGCGTTGTGGGGGCCTCTGATGAAAAACTGTTTTTT
CSVVGASDEKLFF
>TRBV9|TRBJ2-7|.|.
TGTGCCAGCAGCCCCGCGGACTGGCCCCCCTACGAGCAGTACTTC
CASSPADWPPYEQYF
>TRBV11-2|TRBJ2-5|.|TRBD1
TGTGCCAGCAGCTTAGGCCACAGGGGTACGGAGACCCAGTACTTC
CASSLGHRGTETQYF
>TRBV7-7|TRBJ2-6|.|TRBD1
TGTGCTAGCAGCCCACGACAGGGCCTTTTCTCTGGGGCCAACGTCCTGACTTTC
CASSPRQGLFSGANVLTF
>TRBV5-1|TRBJ2-5|.|TRBD1
TGCGCCAGCAGCCGCAGGGGACAGGGGGGACAAGAGACCCAGTACTTC
CASSRRGQGGQETQYF
>TRBV4-2|TRBJ1-5|.|.
TGTGCCAGCAGCCAAGGGACAGACTATAGCAATCAGCCCCAGCATTTT
CASSQGTDYSNQPQHF
>TRBV18|TRBJ1-1|.|TRBD1
TGTGCCAGCTCACCCACCGGGACAGGGGGCCCTGAAGCTTTCTTT
CASSPTGTGGPEAFF
>TRBV12-3/TRBV12-4|TRBJ1-2|.|.
TGTGCCAGCAGCCCCGGGGAATACTATGGCTACACCTTC
CASSPGEYYGYTF
>TRBV18|TRBJ1-2|.|.
TGTGCCAGCTCACCTGGGCAAAGTTTCTATGGCTACACCTTC
CASSPGQSFYGYTF
>TRBV7-6|TRBJ2-2|.|.
TGTGCCAGCAGCTTAAATCCCGACACCGGGGAGCTGTTTTTT
CASSLNPDTGELFF
>TRBV5-1|TRBJ2-5|.|TRBD1
TGCGCCAGCAGCTTGGCGACAGGGGAGAAGACCCAGTACTTC
CASSLATGEKTQYF
>TRBV28|TRBJ1-3|few|.
TGTGCCAGCAGGATTACAGGAAACACCATATATTTT
CASRITGNTIYF
>TRBV3-1/TRBV3-2|TRBJ2-1|.|TRBD2
TGTGCCAGCAGCCAAGTACTTCTAGCGGGGGGGTACAATGAGCAGTTCTTC
CASSQVLLAGGYNEQFF
>TRBV19|TRBJ1-1|.|.
TGTGCCAGTAGTATAGGTTTTCACACGAACACTGAAGCTTTCTTT
CASSIGFHTNTEAFF
>TRBV6-1|TRBJ1-3|once|.
TGTGCCAGCAGTGTGACAGCTCCCCACTCTGGAAACACCATATATTTT
CASSVTAPHSGNTIYF
>TRBV7-3|TRBJ2-1|.|TRBD1
TGTGCCAGCACCCCAGGGGGTCTAGGCCATACCGGCAATGAGCAGTTCTTC
CASTPGGLGHTGNEQFF
>TRBV4-1|TRBJ2-1|.|.
TGCGCCAGCAGCCAAGACCCCCGGGAGCAGTTCTTC
CASSQDPREQFF
>TRBV5-1|TRBJ1-2|.|.
TGCGCCAGCAGCTCCGGACAGAACTATGGCTACACCTTC
CASSSGQNYGYTF